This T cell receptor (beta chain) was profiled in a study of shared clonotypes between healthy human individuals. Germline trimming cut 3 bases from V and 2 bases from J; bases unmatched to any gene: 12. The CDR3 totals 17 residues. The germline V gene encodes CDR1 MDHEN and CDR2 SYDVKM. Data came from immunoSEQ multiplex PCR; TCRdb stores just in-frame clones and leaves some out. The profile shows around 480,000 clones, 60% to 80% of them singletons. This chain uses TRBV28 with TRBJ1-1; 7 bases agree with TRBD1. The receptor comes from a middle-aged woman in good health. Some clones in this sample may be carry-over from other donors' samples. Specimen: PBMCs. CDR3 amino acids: CASSLGQTGGINTEAFF. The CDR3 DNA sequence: TGTGCCAGCAGTTTGGGACAGACGGGGGGAATTAACACTGAAGCTTTCTTT.